This T cell receptor (beta chain) appears in the sequencing data of a study of neoadjuvant anti-PD-1 for oral cavity cancer. Of note for this clone: What it recognizes is unknown.

TCRdb keeps only in-frame clones here, not all; method: immunoSEQ multiplex PCR. The table includes 6,500 to 7,500 clones, 40% to 55% detected once. Study-level points and caveats: Each response group had just a few patients in TCR analyses.

The patients had HPV-negative, locally advanced oral cavity squamous cell carcinoma. The source was tumor tissue, collected before nivolumab (anti-PD-1) treatment. This clonotype was obtained from a person aged 40 to 85 with oral cavity squamous cell carcinoma.

CDR3 sequence (DNA): TGTGCCAGCAGCCAAGATCGATTCGGGCAGACAAACTATGGCTACACCTTC. Translated, it gives CASSQDRFGQTNYGYTF. The V call is TRBV4-2, the J call TRBJ1-2; no definite D call. Between the trimmed V and J ends, which lost 0 bases and 2 bases, there was a span of 16 bases. CDR3 length: 17 residues. Per germline, CDR1 LGHNA and CDR2 YNFKEQ.